This passage covers 16 T cell receptor beta chains from one sample sequenced in a study of CD8 T cells in ankylosing spondylitis. These receptors have no identified antigens. Study results and caveats: Several highly homologous variants made up a TCR beta motif, and this motif appeared characteristic of ankylosing spondylitis blood.

In TCRdb, the 5' RACE reads were re-called with MiXCR into one record per CDR3 protein. The table includes over 400,000 distinct CDR3 sequences, more than 25% detected once. The sample consisted of blood, either unsorted or a sorted T cell fraction (not recorded which). The receptor set was obtained from a male donor with ankylosing spondylitis.

This clonotype was found a few times. The chain combines TRBV2 with TRBJ2-1, with TRBD1 identical over 8 bases. Per the germline V gene, CDR1 is SNHLY and CDR2 is FYNNEI. The CDR3 has 14 amino acids. Trimming cost V 6 bases and J 3 bases; bases outside gene matches: 4. CDR3 protein: CASRGTGVYNEQFF. Written as DNA, the CDR3 is TGTGCCAGCAGAGGGACAGGAGTCTACAATGAGCAGTTCTTC.

The chain uses TRBV6-1 and TRBJ2-5; 8 nucleotides align to TRBD1. The V gene's germline CDR1 is MNHNS and CDR2 SASEGT. V dropped 3 bases and J dropped 5; count of bases not matched to a gene: 8. There are 15 residues in the CDR3. The CDR3 bases are TGTGCCAGCAGTGACGGACAGGGTGGGATCGAGACCCAGTACTTC. Protein product: CASSDGQGGIETQYF.

This chain uses TRBV20-1 with TRBJ2-6; D ambiguous. V was pared by 1 base and J by 0 bases, with 7 bases between. Germline CDR1 reads DFQATT; CDR2 reads SNEGSKA (reference sequence). The CDR3 totals 15 residues. The DNA of the CDR3 is TGCAGTGCTAGAGTACCAACCTCTGGGGCCAACGTCCTGACTTTC. This codes for CSARVPTSGANVLTF.

The table lists this clonotype with a few counts. The chain recombines TRBV11-1 with TRBJ1-3; 9 nucleotides align to TRBD1. The CDR3 has 18 amino acids. CDR1 and CDR2 from the germline V gene are SGHAT and FQDESV (reference sequence). J was trimmed by 1 base and V by 5 bases; bases with no gene match: 12. The CDR3 protein is CASSDPPGTGPSGNTIYF. DNA for the CDR3: TGTGCCAGCAGCGATCCCCCGGGGACAGGGCCTTCTGGAAACACCATATATTTT. Based on the CDR3 plus reference TRBV11-1 and TRBJ1-3, the full variable domain is EAEVAQSPRYKITEKSQAVAFWCDPISGHATLYWYRQILGQGPELLVQFQDESVVDDSQLPKDRFSAERLKGVDSTLKIQPAELGDSAMYLCASSDPPGTGPSGNTIYFGEGSWLTVV.

This CDR3 reads CASSPLPGQSNTEAFF. The DNA of the CDR3 is TGTGCCAGCAGTCCCTTACCGGGACAGTCGAACACTGAAGCTTTCTTT. The V and J genes are TRBV27 and TRBJ1-1; 7 nucleotides line up with TRBD1. V lost 5 bases, J lost 1 base, and 10 bases stayed unmatched. The CDR3 has 16 amino acids. CDR1 is MNHEY and CDR2 is SMNVEV in the germline V gene (reference sequence).

V and J are TRBV30 and TRBJ2-7; tentatively, D is TRBD1 (6 bases). The V end lost 1 base, the J end lost 0 bases, and 16 bases lay between the germline ends. Germline values: CDR1 GTSNPN, CDR2 SVGIG (reference sequence). The CDR3 extends over 16 amino acids. In DNA, the CDR3 is TGTGCCTGGAGTGGGGCCGGGACACCCACCTCCTACGAGCAGTACGTC. It translates to CAWSGAGTPTSYEQYV.

The chain uses TRBV20-1 and TRBJ2-3; TRBD2 is a possible D gene (7 bases). V was trimmed by 6 bases and J by 3 bases, leaving 19 bases between them. CDR1 DFQATT and CDR2 SNEGSKA come from the germline V gene (reference sequence). This CDR3 region has 15 residues. The CDR3, as DNA: TGCAGTGCGAATGGGGGGCCTAGCGGAACAGATACGCAGTATTTT. Protein product: CSANGGPSGTDTQYF.

This clonotype has more than one count but fewer than ten. The CDR3 DNA reads as TGTGCCTGGACCCCCGACACGAGCAATCAGCCCCAGCATTTT. Translating gives CAWTPDTSNQPQHF. The chain uses TRBV30 and TRBJ1-5, with no clear D. The CDR3 spans 14 residues. The V gene lost 4 bases and the J gene lost 1 base, with 11 bases spanning the gap. Per germline, CDR1 GTSNPN and CDR2 SVGIG (reference sequence).

In this sample, this clonotype turned up a few times. The V and J genes are TRBV3-1 and TRBJ2-2; D unclear. V shed 6 bases and J shed 2 bases, with 4 bases lying between them. The CDR3 contains 12 residues. CDR1 is LGHDT and CDR2 is YNNKEL in the germline V gene (reference sequence). The CDR3 nucleotides are TGTGCCAGCAGACAAAACACCGGGGAGCTGTTTTTT. The encoded protein is CASRQNTGELFF.

A few counts support this clonotype. The chain has TRBV7-2 and TRBJ1-2; possible D gene TRBD1, 5 bases. This CDR3 spans 14 amino acids. CDR1 is SGHTA, CDR2 FQGNSA, per germline. The V end lost 5 bases, the J end lost 3 bases, and 13 bases lay between the germline ends. This chain's CDR3 is CASSPTGGDYGYTF. The DNA for the CDR3 is TGTGCCAGCAGCCCAACGGGGGGAGACTATGGCTACACCTTC.

This clonotype was picked up one time. The chain uses TRBV29-1 and TRBJ2-5; 10 bases match TRBD1. Looked up from germline, CDR1 is SQVTM and CDR2 is ANQGSEA. The CDR3 has 13 amino acids. The V segment lost 5 bases and the J segment 5 bases; nucleotides outside the gene matches: 5. CDR3 sequence reads: CSVLTGGWETQYF. The CDR3 coding sequence is TGCAGCGTTCTGACAGGGGGCTGGGAGACCCAGTACTTC.

The chain links TRBV29-1 to TRBJ2-1; TRBD2 might be the D (5 bases). The V end lost 6 bases, the J end lost 8 bases, and 11 bases lay between the germline ends. The CDR3 is 11 amino acids. Germline assignment: CDR1 SQVTM and CDR2 ANQGSEA. The CDR3: CSVDWTYEQFF. In DNA, the CDR3 is TGCAGCGTCGACTGGACTTATGAGCAGTTCTTC.

V and J are TRBV29-1 and TRBJ1-2; tentatively, D is TRBD1 (5 bases). V gave up 6 bases and J gave up 4 bases, with 15 bases separating them. The CDR3 sequence is 13 residues long. The germline gives CDR1 SQVTM, CDR2 ANQGSEA. DNA of the CDR3: TGCAGCGTCATTGAGACAGCTTCCTATGGCTACACCTTC. Protein product: CSVIETASYGYTF.

V and J are TRBV3-1 and TRBJ1-5; D unresolved. V lost 2 bases to trimming and J lost 4 bases, with 9 bases between them. The CDR3 extends over 14 amino acids. The germline V gene encodes CDR1 LGHDT and CDR2 YNNKEL (reference sequence). CDR3 residues: CASSQLTGNQPQHF. CDR3 nucleotides: TGTGCCAGCAGCCAACTTACGGGTAATCAGCCCCAGCATTTT.

The chain carries TRBV19 and TRBJ2-1; 14 bases match TRBD2. This CDR3 has 16 amino acids. V shed 9 bases and J 7 bases; nucleotides not matched to a gene: 11. The germline V gene has CDR1 LNHDA and CDR2 SQIVND (reference sequence). DNA for the CDR3: TGTGCCAGCCTCGGACTAGCGGGAGGTACTAATAATGAGCAGTTCTTC. It translates to CASLGLAGGTNNEQFF. Using reference TRBV19 and TRBJ2-1 for the parts outside the CDR3, the full variable domain is DGGITQSPKYLFRKEGQNVTLSCEQNLNHDAMYWYRQDPGQGLRLIYYSQIVNDFQKGDIAEGYSVSREKKESFPLTVTSAQKNPTAFYLCASLGLAGGTNNEQFFGPGTRLTVL.

The chain joins TRBV7-6 to TRBJ2-1; TRBD2 might be the D (6 bases). The germline V and J ends were trimmed by 6 bases and 8 bases, with 17 bases remaining between them. The CDR3 covers 14 residues. The germline V gene encodes CDR1 SGHVS and CDR2 FNYEAQ. CDR3: CASSSGTPPHEQFF. The DNA of the CDR3 is TGTGCCAGCAGTTCCGGGACTCCGCCCCATGAGCAGTTCTTC.